Included here is one TCR beta chain sequence, with context. Sequencing was performed with immunoSEQ multiplex PCR; in TCRdb, only in-frame clones are kept and a portion is missing. The sample has under 500,000 clones; approximately 92% are singletons. The data were obtained in a study of Ad26.COV2.S vaccination and SARS-CoV-2 variants. Per the germline V gene, CDR1 is SGHTA and CDR2 is FQGNSA. V was clipped by 3 bases and J by 2 bases; unmatched bases: 4. There are 15 residues in the CDR3. Treatment in this sample: around 19 received Ad26.COV2.S at low or high dose, single or two shots; about 5 received placebo; per-sample allocation not given. Sampling took place 63 days after the first vaccine or placebo injection.

This clonotype was sampled from a person between 18 and 59 years old who received the Ad26.COV2.S COVID-19 vaccine or a placebo. The sequencing here drew on peripheral blood, taken in a trial of Ad26.COV2.S vaccine versus placebo. The chain recombines TRBV7-2 with TRBJ2-7, with 10 bases lining up with TRBD1. The CDR3 DNA reads TGTGCCAGCAGCTTCCGGGACAGGGGTCCCTACGAGCAGTACTTC. This gives the protein CASSFRDRGPYEQYF.